This T cell receptor (beta chain) emerged from a study of beta chain features in type 1 diabetes. Study details: Age, gender, cell numbers and subset yield matched between patients and controls. Sorted cells numbering over 95,000,000 were examined across all samples.

Germline assignment: CDR1 MDHEN and CDR2 SYDVKM. CDR3 size: 12 residues. V lost 6 bases and J lost 3, with 8 bases in between. This clone was detected only a few times. The antigen is not known. Sorted populations were all over 98% pure. Of the isolated RNA, all was reverse transcribed, and so the sequenced material was expressed TCRB transcripts. The protocol was immunoSEQ multiplex PCR, while the TCRdb copy is restricted to in-frame clones and leaves out a portion. Here the sample spans around 360,000 clones, approximately 12% being singletons. Points from the study as a whole: Type 1 diabetes patients had TCRB CDR3s that were shorter (moderately but significantly so) in all four CD4+ subsets. Diminished insertions and augmented deletions at VDJ junctions characterized type 1 diabetes patients.

The sample consisted of naive CD4+ T cells from blood. The receptor comes from a woman younger than 35 with type 1 diabetes. The rearrangement joins TRBV28 to TRBJ1-1; D not resolved. DNA of the CDR3: TGTGCCAGCAGGCTGGCAGACACTGAAGCTTTCTTT. Its protein product is CASRLADTEAFF.